The 9 T cell receptor beta chains below come from one sample, sequenced in a study of T-cell memory formation after mild COVID-19. MiXCR, applied by TCRdb to the 5' RACE reads, yields one record per CDR3 protein. The repertoire holds 150,000 to 200,000 distinct CDR3 sequences, with about 14% as singletons. The sequenced material came from PBMCs or a T cell subset sorted from them (not recorded which). All receptors come from an adult woman who had mild COVID-19 (a few samples of this study predate the infection). Cell type and time point are not known.

The chain couples TRBV29-1 to TRBJ1-1, with a possible D match to TRBD1 (5 bases). The CDR3 contains 14 residues. The germline V and J ends were trimmed by 2 bases and 3 bases, with 13 bases remaining between them. Germline CDR1 SQVTM, CDR2 ANQGSEA. DNA of the CDR3: TGCAGCGTTGAACGAGCAGGGCGATACACTGAAGCTTTCTTT. Its translation is CSVERAGRYTEAFF. The full variable domain, its missing parts supplied by reference TRBV29-1 and TRBJ1-1, is SAVISQKPSRDICQRGTSLTIQCQVDSQVTMMFWYRQQPGQSLTLIATANQGSEATYESGFVIDKFPISRPNLTFSTLTVSNMSPEDSSIYLCSVERAGRYTEAFFGQGTRLTVV.

The chain recombines TRBV7-9 with TRBJ2-3; D remains unclear. There are 14 residues in the CDR3. Germline CDR1 is SEHNR and CDR2 is FQNEAQ (reference sequence). V shed 1 base and J shed 4 bases, with 9 bases lying between them. The CDR3 loop is CASSLDQPADTQYF. Here the CDR3 DNA reads TGTGCCAGCAGCTTAGATCAGCCCGCAGATACGCAGTATTTT.

The table lists this clonotype with a few counts. The chain has TRBV5-5 and TRBJ1-2, with D tentatively TRBD1 (6 bases). The CDR3 has 16 amino acids. Trimming took 1 base from V and 0 from J, leaving 13 bases between them. The germline V gene has CDR1 SGHKS and CDR2 YYEKEE (reference sequence). This CDR3 is CASSLRGLGPNYGYTF. Here the CDR3 DNA reads TGTGCCAGCAGCTTGAGGGGGTTGGGACCTAACTATGGCTACACCTTC.

V and J are TRBV12-3 or TRBV12-4 and TRBJ2-5; tentatively, D is TRBD1 or TRBD2 (6 bases each). Trimming pared 8 bases from V and 3 bases from J, leaving 10 bases between. The CDR3 loop spans 12 amino acids. CDR3 residues: CASGGLEETQYF. CDR3 nucleotides: TGTGCCAGCGGGGGGCTGGAAGAGACCCAGTACTTC.

The chain uses TRBV6-6 and TRBJ2-2; 10 bases are shared with TRBD2. V was pared by 6 bases and J by 8 bases, with 15 bases of the junction left unmatched. The CDR3 sequence is 17 residues long. Germline values: CDR1 MNHNY, CDR2 SVGAGI (reference sequence). The DNA for the CDR3 is TGTGCCAGCAGCCCCAGAAGCGGGAGGGCCAAGAGGGGGGAGCTGTTTTTT. This encodes CASSPRSGRAKRGELFF.

The CDR3 bases are TGTGCCAGCAGTTTAACTAACTATGGCTACACCTTC. Its translation: CASSLTNYGYTF. The V gene is TRBV12-3 or TRBV12-4, the J gene TRBJ1-2; D is undetermined. The V end was cut by 2 bases, the J end by 0 bases, with 1 base between. There are 12 residues in the CDR3.

A few counts support this clonotype. This chain links TRBV7-9 with TRBJ2-7; weak D call: TRBD1 (6 bases). This CDR3 region has 13 residues. CDR1 SEHNR and CDR2 FQNEAQ come from the germline V gene (reference sequence). V dropped 3 bases and J dropped 2 bases, with 8 bases sitting between them. The chain's CDR3 is CASSFRQAYEQYF. The CDR3 DNA reads TGTGCCAGCAGCTTCCGACAGGCCTACGAGCAGTACTTC.

This clonotype appeared a single time. V gene TRBV7-2 combines with J gene TRBJ2-7, with 7 nucleotides matching TRBD2. Germline V gene lookup returns CDR1 SGHTA and CDR2 FQGNSA. Losses at the gene ends were 6 bases for V and 0 bases for J; bases not matched to a gene: 2. The CDR3 spans 13 residues. In DNA, the CDR3 is TGTGCCAGCAGGGGGGACTACTCCTACGAGCAGTACTTC. Its translation: CASRGDYSYEQYF. The full variable domain, its missing parts supplied by reference TRBV7-2 and TRBJ2-7, is GAGVSQSPSNKVTEKGKDVELRCDPISGHTALYWYRQSLGQGLEFLIYFQGNSAPDKSGLPSDRFSAERTGGSVSTLTIQRTQQEDSAVYLCASRGDYSYEQYFGPGTRLTVT.

The table lists this clonotype with a few counts. The J gene is TRBJ2-3, the V gene TRBV4-1, with a possible D match to TRBD2 (6 bases). Trimming cost V 0 bases and J 4 bases, with 17 bases left between them. This CDR3 contains 17 residues. Germline CDR1 and CDR2: MGHRA and YSYEKL. The CDR3 nucleotides are TGCGCCAGCAGCCAAGACCCACCCTTAGCGGCTGCAGATACGCAGTATTTT. Encoded protein: CASSQDPPLAAADTQYF.